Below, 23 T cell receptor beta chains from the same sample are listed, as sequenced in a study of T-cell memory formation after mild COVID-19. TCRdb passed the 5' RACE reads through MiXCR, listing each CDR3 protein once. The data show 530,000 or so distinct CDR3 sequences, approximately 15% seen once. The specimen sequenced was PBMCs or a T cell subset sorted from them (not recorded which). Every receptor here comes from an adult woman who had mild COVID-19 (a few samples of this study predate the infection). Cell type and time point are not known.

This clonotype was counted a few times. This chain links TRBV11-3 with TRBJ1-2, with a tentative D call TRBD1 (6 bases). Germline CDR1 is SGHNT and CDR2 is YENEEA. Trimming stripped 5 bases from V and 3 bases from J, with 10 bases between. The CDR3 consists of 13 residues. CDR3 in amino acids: CASSRGADYGYTF. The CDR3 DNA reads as TGTGCCAGCAGCCGGGGGGCAGACTATGGCTACACCTTC.

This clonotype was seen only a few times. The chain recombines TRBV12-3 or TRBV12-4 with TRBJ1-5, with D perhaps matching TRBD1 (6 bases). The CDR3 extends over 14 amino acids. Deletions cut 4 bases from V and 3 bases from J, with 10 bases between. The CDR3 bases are TGTGCCAGCAGTTCTCAGGGGCACAATCAGCCCCAGCATTTT. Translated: CASSSQGHNQPQHF.

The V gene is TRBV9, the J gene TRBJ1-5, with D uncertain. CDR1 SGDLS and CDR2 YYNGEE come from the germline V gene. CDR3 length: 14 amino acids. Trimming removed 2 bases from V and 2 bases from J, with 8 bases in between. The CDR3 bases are TGTGCCAGCAGCGTCGGTTTGGGCAATCAGCCCCAGCATTTT. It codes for CASSVGLGNQPQHF. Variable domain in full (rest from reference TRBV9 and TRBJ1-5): DSGVTQTPKHLITATGQRVTLRCSPRSGDLSVYWYQQSLDQGLQFLIQYYNGEERAKGNILERFSAQQFPDLHSELNLSSLELGDSALYFCASSVGLGNQPQHFGDGTRLSIL.

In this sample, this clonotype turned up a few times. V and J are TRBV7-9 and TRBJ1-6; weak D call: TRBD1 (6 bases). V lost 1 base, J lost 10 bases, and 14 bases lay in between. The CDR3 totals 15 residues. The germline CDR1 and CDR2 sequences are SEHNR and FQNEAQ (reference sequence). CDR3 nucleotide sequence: TGTGCCAGCAGCTTAGGGGCGGGGGGCTACTCACCCCTCCACTTT. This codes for CASSLGAGGYSPLHF.

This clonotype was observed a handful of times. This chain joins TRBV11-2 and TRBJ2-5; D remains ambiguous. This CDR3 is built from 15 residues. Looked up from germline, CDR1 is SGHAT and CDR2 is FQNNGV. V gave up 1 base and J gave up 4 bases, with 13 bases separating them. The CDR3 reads CASSLVTVLRETQYF. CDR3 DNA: TGTGCCAGCAGCTTAGTTACTGTGCTGCGAGAGACCCAGTACTTC.

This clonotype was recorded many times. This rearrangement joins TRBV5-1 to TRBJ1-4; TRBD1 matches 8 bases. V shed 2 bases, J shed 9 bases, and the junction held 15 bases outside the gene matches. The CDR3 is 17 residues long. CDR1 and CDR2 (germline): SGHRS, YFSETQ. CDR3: CASSLLSPSGQGQKLFF. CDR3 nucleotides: TGCGCCAGCAGCTTACTGAGTCCGTCCGGACAGGGACAAAAACTGTTTTTT.

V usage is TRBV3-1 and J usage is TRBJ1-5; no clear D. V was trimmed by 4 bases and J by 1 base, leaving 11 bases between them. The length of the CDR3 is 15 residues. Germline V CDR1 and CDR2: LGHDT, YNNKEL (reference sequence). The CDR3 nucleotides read TGTGCCAGCAGCCTTTGGTCAGACAGCAATCAGCCCCAGCATTTT. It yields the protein CASSLWSDSNQPQHF.

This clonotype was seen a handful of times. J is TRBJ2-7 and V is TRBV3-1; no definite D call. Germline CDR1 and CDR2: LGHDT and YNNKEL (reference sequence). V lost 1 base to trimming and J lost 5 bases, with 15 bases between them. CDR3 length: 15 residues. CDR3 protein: CASSQAVTSKHEQYF. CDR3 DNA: TGTGCCAGCAGCCAAGCTGTGACATCTAAACACGAGCAGTACTTC.

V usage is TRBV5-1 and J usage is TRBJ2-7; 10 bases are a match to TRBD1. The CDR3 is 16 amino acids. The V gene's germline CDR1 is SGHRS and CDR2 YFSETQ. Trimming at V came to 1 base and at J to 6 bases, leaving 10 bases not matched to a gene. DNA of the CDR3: TGCGCCAGCAGCTTGTTACTGGGACAGGGGATCGGCGAGCAGTACTTC. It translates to CASSLLLGQGIGEQYF.

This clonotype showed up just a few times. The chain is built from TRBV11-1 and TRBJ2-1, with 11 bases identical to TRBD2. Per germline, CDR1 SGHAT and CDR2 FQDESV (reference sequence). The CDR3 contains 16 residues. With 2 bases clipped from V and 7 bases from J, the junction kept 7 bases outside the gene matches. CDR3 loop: CASSLRVAGGPNEQFF. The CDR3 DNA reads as TGTGCCAGCAGCTTACGAGTAGCGGGAGGGCCGAATGAGCAGTTCTTC.

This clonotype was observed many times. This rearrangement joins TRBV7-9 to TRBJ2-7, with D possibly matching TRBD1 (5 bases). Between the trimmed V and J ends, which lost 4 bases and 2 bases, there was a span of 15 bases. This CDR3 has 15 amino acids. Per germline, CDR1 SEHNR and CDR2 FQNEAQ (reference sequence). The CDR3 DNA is TGTGCCAGCAGCTACCAGGGATTGCCCACCTACGAGCAGTACTTC. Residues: CASSYQGLPTYEQYF.

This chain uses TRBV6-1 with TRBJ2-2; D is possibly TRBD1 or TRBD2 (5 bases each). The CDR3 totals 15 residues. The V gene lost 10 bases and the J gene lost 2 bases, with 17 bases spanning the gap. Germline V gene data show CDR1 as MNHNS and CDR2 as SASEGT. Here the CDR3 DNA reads TGTGCCACCCGAGGGGATCCCATTAACACCGGGGAGCTGTTTTTT. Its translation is CATRGDPINTGELFF.

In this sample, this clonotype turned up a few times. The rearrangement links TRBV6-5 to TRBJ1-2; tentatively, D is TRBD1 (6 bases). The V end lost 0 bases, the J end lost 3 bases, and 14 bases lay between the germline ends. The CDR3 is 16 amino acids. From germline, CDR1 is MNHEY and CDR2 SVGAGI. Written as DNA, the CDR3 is TGTGCCAGCAGTTACTCGATAGGTGCAGGGGACTATGGCTACACCTTC. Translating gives CASSYSIGAGDYGYTF.

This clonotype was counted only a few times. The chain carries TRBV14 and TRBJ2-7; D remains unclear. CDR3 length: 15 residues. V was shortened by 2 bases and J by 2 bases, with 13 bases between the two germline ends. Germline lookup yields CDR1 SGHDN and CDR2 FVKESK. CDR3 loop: CASSQKTPFPYEQYF. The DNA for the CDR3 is TGTGCCAGCAGCCAAAAGACACCTTTCCCCTACGAGCAGTACTTC.

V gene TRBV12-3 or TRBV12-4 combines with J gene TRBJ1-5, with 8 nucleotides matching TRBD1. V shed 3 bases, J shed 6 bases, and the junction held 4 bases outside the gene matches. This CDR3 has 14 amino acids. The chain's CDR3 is CASSFSGTGQPQHF. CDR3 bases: TGTGCCAGCAGTTTTTCCGGGACAGGTCAGCCCCAGCATTTT.

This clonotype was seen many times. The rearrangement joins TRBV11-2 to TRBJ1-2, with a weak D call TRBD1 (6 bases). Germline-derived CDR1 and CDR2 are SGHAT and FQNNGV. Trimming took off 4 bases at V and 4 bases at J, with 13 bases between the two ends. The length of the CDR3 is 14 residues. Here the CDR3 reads CASSSGGGAYGYTF. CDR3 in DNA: TGTGCCAGCAGCTCCGGTGGGGGCGCCTATGGCTACACCTTC. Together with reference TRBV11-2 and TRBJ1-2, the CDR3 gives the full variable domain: EAGVAQSPRYKIIEKRQSVAFWCNPISGHATLYWYQQILGQGPKLLIQFQNNGVVDDSQLPKDRFSAERLKGVDSTLKIQPAKLEDSAVYLCASSSGGGAYGYTFGSGTRLTVV.

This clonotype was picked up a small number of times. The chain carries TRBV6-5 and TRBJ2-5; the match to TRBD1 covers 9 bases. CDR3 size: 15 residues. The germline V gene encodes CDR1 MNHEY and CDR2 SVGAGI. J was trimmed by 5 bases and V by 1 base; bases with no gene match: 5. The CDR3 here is CASSYFNRGLETQYF. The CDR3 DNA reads TGTGCCAGCAGTTACTTTAACAGGGGGCTGGAGACCCAGTACTTC.

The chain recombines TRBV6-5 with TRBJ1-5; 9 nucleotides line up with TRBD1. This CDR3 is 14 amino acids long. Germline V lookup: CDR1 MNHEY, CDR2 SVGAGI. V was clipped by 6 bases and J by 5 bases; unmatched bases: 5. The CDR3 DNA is TGTGCCAGCAGGGGACAGGGCTTCTATCAGCCCCAGCATTTT. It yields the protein CASRGQGFYQPQHF.

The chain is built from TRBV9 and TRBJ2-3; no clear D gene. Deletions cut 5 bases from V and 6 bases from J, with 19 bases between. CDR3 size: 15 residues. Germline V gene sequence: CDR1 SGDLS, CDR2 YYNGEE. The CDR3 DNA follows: TGTGCCAGCAGAACCGGTGTAGCTATTACGGATACGCAGTATTTT. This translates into CASRTGVAITDTQYF.

The CDR3 loop is CASSRQGEGYEQYF. In nucleotides, the CDR3 is TGTGCCAGCTCCCGACAGGGGGAAGGATACGAGCAGTACTTC. The chain recombines TRBV18 with TRBJ2-7; 9 nucleotides line up with TRBD1. Germline assignment: CDR1 KGHSH and CDR2 LQKENI. V was pared by 6 bases and J by 4 bases, with 7 bases of the junction left unmatched. The CDR3 sequence is 14 residues long.

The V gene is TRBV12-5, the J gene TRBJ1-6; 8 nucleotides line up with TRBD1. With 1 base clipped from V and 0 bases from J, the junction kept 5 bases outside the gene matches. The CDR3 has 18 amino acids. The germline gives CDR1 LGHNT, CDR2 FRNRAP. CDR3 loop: CASGLGRDRSSYNSPLHF. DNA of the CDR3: TGTGCTAGTGGTTTGGGAAGGGACAGGAGCTCCTATAATTCACCCCTCCACTTT.

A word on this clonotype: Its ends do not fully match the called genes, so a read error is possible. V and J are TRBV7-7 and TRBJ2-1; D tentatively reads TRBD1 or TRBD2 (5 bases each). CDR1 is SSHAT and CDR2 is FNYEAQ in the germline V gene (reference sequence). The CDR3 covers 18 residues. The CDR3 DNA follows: TGTGCTAGCAGCTTATCGTCGGGACCCTTCAGCTCCTACAATGAGCAGTTCTTC. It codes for CASSLSSGPFSSYNEQFF.

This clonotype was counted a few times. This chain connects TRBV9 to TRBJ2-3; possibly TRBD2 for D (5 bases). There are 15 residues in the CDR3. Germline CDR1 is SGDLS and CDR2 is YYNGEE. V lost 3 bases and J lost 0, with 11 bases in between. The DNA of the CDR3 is TGTGCCAGCAGCGGAGGGATTTCTAGCACAGATACGCAGTATTTT. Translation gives CASSGGISSTDTQYF.